What follows describes a single TCR beta chain. Its specificity is not known. This sample was included in a study of blood T cells in healthy people across ages. Broader study findings: Versus aged donors, long-lived donors had higher diversity and more naive CD4+ cells. Strong correlation existed between TCR beta diversity and naive T cell percentage. PBMC samples, being unsorted, prevented any conclusive comparison of naive and antigen-experienced cells.

Through a sample-barcoded 5' primer and a J-beta primer mix, a second PCR was run for roughly 7 to 11 cycles. TCRdb recomputed calls from the 5' RACE reads with MiXCR, one row per CDR3 protein. The repertoire holds about 1.5 million distinct CDR3 sequences, with 40% to 45% as singletons. The V end was cut by 0 bases, the J end by 7 bases, with 12 bases between. The CDR3 has 13 residues. The germline gives CDR1 GTSNPN, CDR2 SVGIG (reference sequence). Collection of roughly 10 milliliters of peripheral blood was performed for each donor. The sequencing sample was made of blood. This chain connects TRBV30 to TRBJ1-2; no firm D call. The receptor's source is a woman between 18 and 29 years old in good health. For the CDR3, the DNA is TGTGCCTGGAGTGTACAGAATTACCGTGGCTACACCTTC. It specifies CAWSVQNYRGYTF. The variable domain in full, with the rest retrieved from reference TRBV30 and TRBJ1-2, is SQTIHQWPATLVQPVGSPLSLECTVEGTSNPNLYWYRQAAGRGLQLLFYSVGIGQISSEVPQNLSASRPQDRQFILSSKKLLLSDSGFYLCAWSVQNYRGYTFGSGTRLTVV.